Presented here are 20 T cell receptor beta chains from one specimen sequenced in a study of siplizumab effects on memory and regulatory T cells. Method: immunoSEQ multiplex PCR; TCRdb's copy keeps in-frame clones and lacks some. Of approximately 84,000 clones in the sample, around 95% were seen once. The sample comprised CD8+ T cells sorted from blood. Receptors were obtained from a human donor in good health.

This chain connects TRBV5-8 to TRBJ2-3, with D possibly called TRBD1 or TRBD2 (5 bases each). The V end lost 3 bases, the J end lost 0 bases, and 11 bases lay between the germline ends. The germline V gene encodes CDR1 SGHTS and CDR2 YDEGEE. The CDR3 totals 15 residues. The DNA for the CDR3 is TGTGCCAGCAGCTCCGGGACGGGGAGCACAGATACGCAGTATTTT. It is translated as CASSSGTGSTDTQYF.

The CDR3 DNA reads TGTGCCACCAGCAGAGATCCTTTGACCCTAGCACTTGACACAGATACGCAGTATTTT. This translates into CATSRDPLTLALDTDTQYF. The V call is TRBV15, the J call TRBJ2-3, with D perhaps matching TRBD2 (5 bases). V was trimmed by 0 bases and J by 2 bases, leaving 21 bases between them. Germline-derived CDR1 and CDR2 are LNHNV and YYDKDF (reference sequence). The CDR3 loop spans 19 amino acids.

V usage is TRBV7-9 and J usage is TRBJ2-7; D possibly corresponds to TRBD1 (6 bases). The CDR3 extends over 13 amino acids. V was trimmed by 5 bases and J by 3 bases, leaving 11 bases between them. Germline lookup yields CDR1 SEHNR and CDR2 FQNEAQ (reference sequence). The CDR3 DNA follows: TGTGCCAGCAGCCTAGAGGGGGACTACGAGCAGTACTTC. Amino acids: CASSLEGDYEQYF.

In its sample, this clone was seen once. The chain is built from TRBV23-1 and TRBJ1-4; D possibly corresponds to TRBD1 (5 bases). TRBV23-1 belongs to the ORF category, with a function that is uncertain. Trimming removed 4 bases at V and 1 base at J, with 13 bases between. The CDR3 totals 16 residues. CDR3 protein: CASSRIRGVTNEKLFF. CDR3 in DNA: TGCGCCAGCAGTCGCATTAGGGGAGTAACTAATGAAAAACTGTTTTTT.

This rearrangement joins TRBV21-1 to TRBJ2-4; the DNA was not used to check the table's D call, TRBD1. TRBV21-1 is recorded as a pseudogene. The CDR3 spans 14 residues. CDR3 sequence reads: CASSVGDRGNIQYF. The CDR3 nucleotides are TGTGCCAGCAGCGTAGGGGACAGGGGGAACATTCAGTACTTC.

For the CDR3, the DNA is TGTGCCAGTAGTATTACCGCAGGGGGCACAGATACGCAGTATTTT. Translated: CASSITAGGTDTQYF. The chain is built from TRBV19 and TRBJ2-3; possible D gene TRBD1, 6 bases. This CDR3 has 15 residues. Germline-derived CDR1 and CDR2 are LNHDA and SQIVND (reference sequence). V lost 3 bases, J lost 1 base, and 11 bases lay in between.

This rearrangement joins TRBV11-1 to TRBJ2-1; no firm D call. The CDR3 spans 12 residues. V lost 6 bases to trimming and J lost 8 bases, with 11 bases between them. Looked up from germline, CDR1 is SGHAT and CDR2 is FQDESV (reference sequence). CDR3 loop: CASRASYDEQFF. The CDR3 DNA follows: TGTGCCAGCAGGGCTAGTTACGATGAGCAGTTCTTC.

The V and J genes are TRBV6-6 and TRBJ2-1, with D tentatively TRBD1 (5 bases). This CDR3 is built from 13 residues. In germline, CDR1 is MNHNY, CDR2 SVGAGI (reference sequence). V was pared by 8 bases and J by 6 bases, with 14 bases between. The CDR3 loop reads CASVNGAPNEQFF. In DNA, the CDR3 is TGTGCCAGCGTCAATGGGGCCCCCAATGAGCAGTTCTTC.

CDR3 protein: CASSQMANTEAFF. The CDR3 region has the DNA TGCGCCAGCAGCCAAATGGCGAACACTGAAGCTTTCTTT. This chain links TRBV4-1 with TRBJ1-1; D remains unclear. Trimming cost V 2 bases and J 1 base, with 5 bases left between them. Germline CDR1 MGHRA, CDR2 YSYEKL. The CDR3 length is 13 residues.

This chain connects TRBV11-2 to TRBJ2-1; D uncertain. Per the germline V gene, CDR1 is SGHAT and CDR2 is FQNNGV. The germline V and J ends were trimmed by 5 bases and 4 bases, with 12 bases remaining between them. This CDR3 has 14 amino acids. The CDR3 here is CASSPSLFYNEQFF. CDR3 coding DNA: TGTGCCAGCAGCCCCTCCCTCTTTTACAATGAGCAGTTCTTC.

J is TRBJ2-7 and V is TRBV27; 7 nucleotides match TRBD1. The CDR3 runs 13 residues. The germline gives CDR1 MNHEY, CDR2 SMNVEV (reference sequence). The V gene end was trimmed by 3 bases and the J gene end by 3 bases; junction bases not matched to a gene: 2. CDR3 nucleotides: TGTGCCAGCAGTTTCGGGACAGACTACGAGCAGTACTTC. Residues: CASSFGTDYEQYF.

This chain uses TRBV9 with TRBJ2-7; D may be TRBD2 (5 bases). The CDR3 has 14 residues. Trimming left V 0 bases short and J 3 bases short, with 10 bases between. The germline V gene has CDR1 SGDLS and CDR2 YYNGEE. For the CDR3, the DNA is TGTGCCAGCAGCGTAGCGGGGTCGGACTACGAGCAGTACTTC. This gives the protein CASSVAGSDYEQYF.

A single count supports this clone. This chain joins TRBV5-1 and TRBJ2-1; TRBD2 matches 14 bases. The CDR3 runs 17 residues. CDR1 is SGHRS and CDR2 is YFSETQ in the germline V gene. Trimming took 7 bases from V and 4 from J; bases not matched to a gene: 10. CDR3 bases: TGCGCCAGCGGACTAGCGGGAGGAACCTTTCTATACAATGAGCAGTTCTTC. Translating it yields CASGLAGGTFLYNEQFF.

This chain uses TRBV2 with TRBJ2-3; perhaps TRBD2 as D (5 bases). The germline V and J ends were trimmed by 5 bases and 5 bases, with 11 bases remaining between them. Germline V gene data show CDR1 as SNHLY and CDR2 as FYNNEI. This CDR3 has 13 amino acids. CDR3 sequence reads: CASSSGFGDTQYF. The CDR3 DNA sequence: TGTGCCAGCAGTTCGGGGTTCGGAGATACGCAGTATTTT.

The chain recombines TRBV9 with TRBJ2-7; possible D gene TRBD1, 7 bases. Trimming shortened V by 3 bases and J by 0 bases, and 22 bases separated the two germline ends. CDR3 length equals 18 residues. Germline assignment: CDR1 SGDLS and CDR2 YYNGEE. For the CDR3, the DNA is TGTGCCAGCAGCGCCCTTGATCGCGGGACAGATCCCTCCTACGAGCAGTACTTC. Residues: CASSALDRGTDPSYEQYF.

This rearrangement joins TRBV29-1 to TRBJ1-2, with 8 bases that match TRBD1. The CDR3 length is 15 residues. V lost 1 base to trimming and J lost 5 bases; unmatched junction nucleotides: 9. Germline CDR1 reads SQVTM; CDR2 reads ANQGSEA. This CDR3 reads CSVEGKAGGWYGYTF. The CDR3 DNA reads TGCAGCGTTGAAGGAAAGGCAGGGGGCTGGTATGGCTACACCTTC.

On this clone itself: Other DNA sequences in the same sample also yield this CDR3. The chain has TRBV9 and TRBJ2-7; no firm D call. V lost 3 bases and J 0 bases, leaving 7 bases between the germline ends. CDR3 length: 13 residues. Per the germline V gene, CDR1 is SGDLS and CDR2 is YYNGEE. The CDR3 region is CASSAGSSYEQYF. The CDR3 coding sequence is TGTGCCAGCAGCGCCGGTTCCTCCTACGAGCAGTACTTC. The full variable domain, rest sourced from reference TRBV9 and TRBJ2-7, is DSGVTQTPKHLITATGQRVTLRCSPRSGDLSVYWYQQSLDQGLQFLIQYYNGEERAKGNILERFSAQQFPDLHSELNLSSLELGDSALYFCASSAGSSYEQYFGPGTRLTVT.

CDR3 sequence reads: CASSEGSYEQYF. The CDR3 DNA is TGTGCCAGCAGCGAGGGTAGCTACGAGCAGTACTTC. The J gene is TRBJ2-7, the V gene TRBV11-2; D might be TRBD2 (5 bases). CDR1 and CDR2 (germline): SGHAT, FQNNGV. The CDR3 totals 12 residues. V lost 5 bases to trimming and J lost 3 bases, with 8 bases between them.

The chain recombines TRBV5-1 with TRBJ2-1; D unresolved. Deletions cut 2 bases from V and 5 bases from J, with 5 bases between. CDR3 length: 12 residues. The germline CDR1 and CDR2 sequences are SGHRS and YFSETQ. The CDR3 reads CASSFSNNEQFF. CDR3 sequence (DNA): TGCGCCAGCAGCTTTAGCAACAATGAGCAGTTCTTC.

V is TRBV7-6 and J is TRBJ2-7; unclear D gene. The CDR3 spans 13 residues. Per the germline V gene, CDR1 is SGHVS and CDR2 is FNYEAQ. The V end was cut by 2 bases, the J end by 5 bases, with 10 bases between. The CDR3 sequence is CASSLRSRDEQYF. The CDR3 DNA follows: TGTGCCAGCAGCTTAAGGTCAAGGGACGAGCAGTACTTC. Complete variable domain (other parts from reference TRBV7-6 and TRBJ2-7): GAGVSQSPRYKVTKRGQDVALRCDPISGHVSLYWYRQALGQGPEFLTYFNYEAQQDKSGLPNDRFSAERPEGSISTLTIQRTEQRDSAMYRCASSLRSRDEQYFGPGTRLTVT.